This passage covers 28 T cell receptor beta chains from one sample sequenced in a study of blood T cell repertoires in COVID-19. Here immunoSEQ multiplex PCR was the method, and the copy in TCRdb shows in-frame clones only, minus some. The data hold 370,000 or so clones, with roughly 80% observed a single time. The material sequenced was peripheral blood. The origin of the receptors is a human donor with acute or convalescent COVID-19. The donor label of this sample is uncertain.

The J gene is TRBJ2-5, the V gene TRBV5-8, with 12 bases identical to TRBD2. CDR3 length: 15 amino acids. Germline V gene lookup returns CDR1 SGHTS and CDR2 YDEGEE. V was pared by 2 bases and J by 5 bases, with 4 bases of the junction left unmatched. The CDR3 loop is CASSFGLAGGETQYF. CDR3 nucleotides: TGTGCCAGCAGCTTCGGGCTAGCGGGAGGGGAGACCCAGTACTTC.

The CDR3: CASSEGAGGTYEQYF. DNA of the CDR3: TGTGCCAGCAGTGAAGGAGCGGGAGGGACCTACGAGCAGTACTTC. V and J are TRBV2 and TRBJ2-7, with 10 bases that match TRBD2. The CDR3 runs to 15 residues. Trimming took 1 base from V and 2 from J; bases not matched to a gene: 2. The germline V gene encodes CDR1 SNHLY and CDR2 FYNNEI.

The CDR3 DNA follows: TGTGCTAGTGGTTTGGGCAGCGGGGGGGCAGTAGATACGCAGTATTTT. This gives the protein CASGLGSGGAVDTQYF. This chain uses TRBV12-5 with TRBJ2-3, with TRBD2 matching 10 bases. V shed 1 base and J 5 bases; nucleotides not matched to a gene: 6. CDR1 is LGHNT and CDR2 is FRNRAP in the germline V gene. The length of the CDR3 is 16 residues.

This clone showed up just once. This chain uses TRBV30 with TRBJ1-5; TRBD1 agrees at 7 bases. Germline loops: CDR1 GTSNPN, CDR2 SVGIG (reference sequence). The CDR3 is 16 amino acids. The J segment lost 1 base and the V segment lost 0 bases, leaving 6 bases of the junction unmatched. The CDR3 loop reads CAWSVHAGGSNQPQHF. The CDR3 region has the DNA TGTGCCTGGAGTGTACACGCAGGGGGAAGCAATCAGCCCCAGCATTTT. Full variable domain (remainder filled in from reference TRBV30 and TRBJ1-5): SQTIHQWPATLVQPVGSPLSLECTVEGTSNPNLYWYRQAAGRGLQLLFYSVGIGQISSEVPQNLSASRPQDRQFILSSKKLLLSDSGFYLCAWSVHAGGSNQPQHFGDGTRLSIL.

The chain uses TRBV7-2 and TRBJ1-3, with D maybe TRBD1 (5 bases). Germline V gene data show CDR1 as SGHTA and CDR2 as FQGNSA. The CDR3 contains 14 residues. The V gene lost 2 bases and the J gene lost 3 bases, with 8 bases spanning the gap. CDR3 region: CASSLQGGGNTIYF. In DNA form, the CDR3 reads TGTGCCAGCAGCTTACAGGGCGGTGGAAACACCATATATTTT.

This chain uses TRBV3-1 (or the pseudogene TRBV3-2) with TRBJ1-2; D remains ambiguous. Trimming took 3 bases from V and 4 from J, leaving 12 bases between them. The CDR3 has 14 amino acids. From germline, CDR1 is LGHDT and CDR2 YNNKEL (reference sequence). DNA for the CDR3: TGTGCCAGCAGCCAGTTACCACAGCTCTATGGCTACACCTTC. This sequence encodes CASSQLPQLYGYTF.

The chain combines TRBV27 with TRBJ2-1; possible D gene TRBD1, 6 bases. Trimming shortened V by 3 bases and J by 5 bases, and 11 bases separated the two germline ends. The germline gives CDR1 MNHEY, CDR2 SMNVEV (reference sequence). There are 14 residues in the CDR3. The CDR3 DNA reads TGTGCCAGCAGTTTGTGGGGGCAGCACAATGAGCAGTTCTTC. Its translation is CASSLWGQHNEQFF.

The J gene is TRBJ1-6, the V gene TRBV19; TRBD1 matches at 9 bases. Germline CDR1 reads LNHDA; CDR2 reads SQIVND (reference sequence). With V trimmed by 5 bases and J by 11 bases, 13 bases remained unmatched. CDR3 size: 16 residues. The CDR3 nucleotides are TGTGCCAGTAGTGGGTACGGGACAGGGTCCTCGGCACCCCTCCACTTT. Protein: CASSGYGTGSSAPLHF. Full variable domain (rest looked up from reference TRBV19 and TRBJ1-6): DGGITQSPKYLFRKEGQNVTLSCEQNLNHDAMYWYRQDPGQGLRLIYYSQIVNDFQKGDIAEGYSVSREKKESFPLTVTSAQKNPTAFYLCASSGYGTGSSAPLHFGNGTRLTVT.

This clone was detected once. The chain combines TRBV4-1 with TRBJ2-1; 9 positions agree with TRBD2. The CDR3 consists of 16 residues. CDR1 MGHRA and CDR2 YSYEKL come from the germline V gene. V was pared by 5 bases and J by 6 bases, with 11 bases of the junction left unmatched. The CDR3 bases are TGCGCCAGCAGCTCGTACGGGACTAGCCTGGGCAATGAGCAGTTCTTC. Its translation: CASSSYGTSLGNEQFF.

The rearrangement links TRBV7-9 to TRBJ2-3; unclear D gene. The CDR3 contains 11 residues. CDR1 is SEHNR and CDR2 is FQNEAQ in the germline V gene (reference sequence). V was cut by 5 bases and J by 3 bases, with 3 bases left in between. For the CDR3, the DNA is TGTGCCAGCAGCCCAACAGATACGCAGTATTTT. It codes for CASSPTDTQYF.

Written as DNA, the CDR3 is TGTGCCAGCAGTTTTGGGGGACTTGGTGAAGCTTTCTTT. It specifies CASSFGGLGEAFF. This chain connects TRBV28 to TRBJ1-1; TRBD1 is a possible D gene (5 bases). CDR1 is MDHEN, CDR2 SYDVKM, per germline. CDR3 length: 13 amino acids. Between the trimmed V and J ends, which lost 3 bases and 7 bases, there was a span of 12 bases.

This clone appeared once. The rearrangement joins TRBV5-1 to TRBJ1-1, with 8 bases that match TRBD1. The junction had 4 bases not matched to a gene; V was cut back by 2 bases and J by 1 base. The CDR3 totals 15 residues. Germline V lookup: CDR1 SGHRS, CDR2 YFSETQ. The CDR3 coding sequence is TGCGCCAGCAGCTTACCCGGGACAGGGAACACTGAAGCTTTCTTT. Encoded protein: CASSLPGTGNTEAFF.

The rearrangement joins TRBV2 to TRBJ1-2; 7 nucleotides align to TRBD1. The CDR3 runs to 12 residues. Germline CDR1 SNHLY, CDR2 FYNNEI. This CDR3 is CRQGGRNYGYTF. CDR3 bases: TGTCGTCAGGGGGGACGGAATTATGGCTACACCTTC.

The rearrangement links TRBV19 to TRBJ1-1; possibly TRBD1 for D (5 bases). CDR3 length: 14 amino acids. Trimming cost V 7 bases and J 6 bases, with 18 bases left between them. Germline CDR1 reads LNHDA; CDR2 reads SQIVND (reference sequence). The CDR3 loop is CASTSGAGMSEAFF. In nucleotides, the CDR3 is TGTGCCAGTACTAGTGGTGCAGGGATGTCTGAAGCTTTCTTT.

In this sample, this clone turned up once. The chain links TRBV6-5 to TRBJ1-6; D gene uncertain. V lost 5 bases and J 10 bases, leaving 15 bases between the germline ends. Germline V lookup: CDR1 MNHEY, CDR2 SVGAGI. The CDR3 has 14 residues. Here the CDR3 reads CASSLPGSGSPLHF. CDR3 in DNA: TGTGCCAGCAGTCTCCCGGGGAGTGGGTCACCCCTCCACTTT.

This rearrangement joins TRBV18 to TRBJ2-1; D is uncertain. The CDR3 contains 17 residues. Trimming left V 1 base short and J 0 bases short, with 13 bases between. Germline V gene lookup returns CDR1 KGHSH and CDR2 LQKENI. In nucleotides, the CDR3 is TGTGCCAGCTCACCACGATACAGCACCGGCTCCTACAATGAGCAGTTCTTC. The encoded protein is CASSPRYSTGSYNEQFF.

The chain carries TRBV20-1 and TRBJ2-1, with TRBD1 as a possible D gene (6 bases). CDR1 and CDR2 (germline): DFQATT, SNEGSKA (reference sequence). The CDR3 is 11 amino acids. V lost 1 base to trimming and J lost 16 bases, with 14 bases between them. The CDR3 DNA follows: TGCAGTGCTAGAGGGTCTCGAGGGGGTTTCTTC. Translating it yields CSARGSRGGFF.

The chain has TRBV27 and TRBJ1-4; D is ambiguous. The CDR3 consists of 13 residues. The germline V and J ends were trimmed by 5 bases and 4 bases, with 8 bases remaining between them. The germline V gene has CDR1 MNHEY and CDR2 SMNVEV (reference sequence). CDR3 region: CASSTSSNEKLFF. CDR3 coding DNA: TGTGCCAGCAGTACCTCTAGTAATGAAAAACTGTTTTTT.

The chain uses TRBV29-1 and TRBJ2-5; 10 bases line up with TRBD1. The V segment lost 5 bases and the J segment 4 bases; nucleotides outside the gene matches: 7. There are 14 residues in the CDR3. CDR1 is SQVTM, CDR2 ANQGSEA, per germline. CDR3 sequence (DNA): TGCAGCGTTCAACGACAGGGGGCTTCAGAGACCCAGTACTTC. Translating it yields CSVQRQGASETQYF.

The chain combines TRBV4-2 with TRBJ2-7; D is ambiguous. CDR3 length equals 15 residues. CDR1 is LGHNA, CDR2 YNFKEQ, per germline. Trimming shortened V by 1 base and J by 9 bases, and 19 bases separated the two germline ends. The CDR3 bases are TGTGCCAGCAGCCAAGTATGGAGTCCCGGTGCAGCGCAGTACTTC. It is translated as CASSQVWSPGAAQYF.

The chain joins TRBV6-5 to TRBJ2-1; tentatively, D is TRBD2 (6 bases). The CDR3 runs to 15 residues. CDR1 is MNHEY, CDR2 SVGAGI, per germline. V lost 4 bases and J lost 6, with 16 bases in between. This chain's CDR3 is CASSWGDGTPNEQFF. In DNA form, the CDR3 reads TGTGCCAGCAGTTGGGGTGACGGGACTCCCAATGAGCAGTTCTTC.

This clone was counted between two and nine times. V usage is TRBV29-1 and J usage is TRBJ1-3; 8 positions match TRBD1. The germline V gene encodes CDR1 SQVTM and CDR2 ANQGSEA. The V and J ends lost 7 bases and 4 bases, in that order; junction bases with no gene match: 9. The CDR3 covers 14 residues. CDR3 DNA sequence: TGCAGCGCTCGCCTCCGGGACAGGGGAAACACCATATATTTT. Protein: CSARLRDRGNTIYF.

This clone was counted only a few times. The chain recombines TRBV5-4 with TRBJ2-7; TRBD1 agrees at 9 bases. The CDR3 is 15 amino acids. V shed 1 base and J 2 bases; nucleotides not matched to a gene: 4. Germline lookup yields CDR1 SGHNT and CDR2 YYREEE (reference sequence). The CDR3, as DNA: TGTGCCAGCAGCTTGCCGGGACAGGGCCCCTACGAGCAGTACTTC. Translated: CASSLPGQGPYEQYF.

This clone was counted between two and nine times. The V and J genes are TRBV27 and TRBJ2-7, with 9 positions matching TRBD1. This CDR3 has 15 amino acids. CDR1 MNHEY and CDR2 SMNVEV come from the germline V gene (reference sequence). The trim removed 5 bases at V and 2 bases at J, leaving 7 bases unmatched. As DNA, the CDR3 is TGTGCCAGCAGTCCCCGGACAGGGGTACCCTACGAGCAGTACTTC. This sequence encodes CASSPRTGVPYEQYF.

A few counts support this clone. The chain joins TRBV30 to TRBJ2-5, with 7 nucleotides matching TRBD1. The V segment lost 2 bases and the J segment 4 bases; nucleotides outside the gene matches: 1. Germline CDR1 reads GTSNPN; CDR2 reads SVGIG (reference sequence). This CDR3 has 12 residues. CDR3 residues: CAWSPGGETQYF. CDR3 DNA: TGTGCCTGGAGTCCAGGGGGAGAGACCCAGTACTTC.

The chain joins TRBV27 to TRBJ1-1, with D uncertain. The CDR3 has 15 amino acids. Trimming pared 3 bases from V and 1 base from J, leaving 12 bases between. CDR1 is MNHEY and CDR2 is SMNVEV in the germline V gene (reference sequence). For the CDR3, the DNA is TGTGCCAGCAGTTTCCGGGAACCATCGAACACTGAAGCTTTCTTT. Its protein is CASSFREPSNTEAFF.

The V and J genes are TRBV20-1 and TRBJ2-2; TRBD2 aligns across 9 bases. The ends lost 3 bases at V and 1 base at J; junction bases unmatched: 12. The germline gives CDR1 DFQATT, CDR2 SNEGSKA (reference sequence). The CDR3 totals 18 residues. The CDR3 loop reads CSASRILAGALNTGELFF. The CDR3 bases are TGCAGTGCTAGTCGAATCTTAGCGGGGGCCTTGAACACCGGGGAGCTGTTTTTT.

The V gene is TRBV10-3, the J gene TRBJ2-1; 7 nucleotides line up with TRBD2. Germline-derived CDR1 and CDR2 are ENHRY and SYGVKD. The V gene end was trimmed by 4 bases and the J gene end by 10 bases; junction bases not matched to a gene: 4. This CDR3 region has 12 residues. The CDR3 sequence: CAISGGTTEQFF. The CDR3 DNA follows: TGTGCCATCAGTGGTGGGACTACGGAGCAGTTCTTC.